The T cell receptor (beta chain) described here comes from a study of cytomegalovirus exposure and HLA in healthy donors. Notes on the study in general: A few of the chains that were CMV-associated were confirmed in vitro to be specific for CMV antigens.

Researchers ran the PCR with 60 Vbeta and 13 Jbeta primers. The assay was immunoSEQ multiplex PCR, and TCRdb's table has in-frame clones only and misses some. In the table there are tens of thousands of clones, more than 50% of which are singletons. This clone was seen once. Its specificity is not known. The germline V and J ends were trimmed by 1 base and 4 bases, with 14 bases remaining between them. Germline CDR1 and CDR2: SGHVS and FNYEAQ. CDR3 size: 16 residues. The chain carries TRBV7-6 and TRBJ2-1; D may be TRBD2 (6 bases). Sequencing used PBMCs. The source of this sequence is a middle-aged woman in good health and CMV-seropositive. CDR3: CASSLVLLADYNEQFF. In nucleotides, the CDR3 is TGTGCCAGCAGCTTAGTATTACTAGCAGATTACAATGAGCAGTTCTTC.